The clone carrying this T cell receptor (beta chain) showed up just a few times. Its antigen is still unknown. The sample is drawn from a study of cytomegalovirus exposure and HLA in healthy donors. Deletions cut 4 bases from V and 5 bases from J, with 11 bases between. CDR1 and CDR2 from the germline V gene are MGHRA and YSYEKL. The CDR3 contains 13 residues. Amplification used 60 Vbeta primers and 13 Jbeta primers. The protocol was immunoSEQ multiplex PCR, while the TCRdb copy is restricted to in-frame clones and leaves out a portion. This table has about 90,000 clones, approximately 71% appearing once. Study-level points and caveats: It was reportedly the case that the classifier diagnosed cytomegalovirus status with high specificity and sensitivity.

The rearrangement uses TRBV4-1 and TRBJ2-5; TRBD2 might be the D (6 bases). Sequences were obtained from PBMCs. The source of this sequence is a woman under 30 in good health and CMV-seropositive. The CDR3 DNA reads TGCGCCAGCAGCCGTGGCGGGGTGGAGACCCAGTACTTC. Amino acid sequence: CASSRGGVETQYF.